A single sample gave rise to the 13 T cell receptor beta chains below, sequenced in a study of blood T cell repertoires in COVID-19. Profiling relied on immunoSEQ multiplex PCR, and the TCRdb table lists in-frame clones only, not all of them. This sample has 200,000 to 300,000 clones, with 75% to 90% found just once. The sequencing sample was made of peripheral blood. These receptors were obtained from a middle-aged woman who had recovered from COVID-19.

The chain carries TRBV10-3 and TRBJ1-1; D may be TRBD1 (6 bases). V was trimmed by 0 bases and J by 5 bases, leaving 13 bases between them. This CDR3 contains 15 residues. In germline, CDR1 is ENHRY, CDR2 SYGVKD. The CDR3 DNA reads as TGTGCCATCAGTGAGTCGGCGGGGGCCGGGACTGAAGCTTTCTTT. It codes for CAISESAGAGTEAFF.

The J gene is TRBJ1-2, the V gene TRBV18; 8 positions match TRBD1. CDR1 and CDR2 (germline): KGHSH, LQKENI. Germline trimming cut 6 bases from V and 5 bases from J; bases unmatched to any gene: 8. This CDR3 region has 14 residues. The CDR3 DNA reads TGTGCCAGCTCCCTCCAGGGGGCAGAATATGGCTACACCTTC. This codes for CASSLQGAEYGYTF.

The chain is built from TRBV7-9 and TRBJ1-1, with 10 bases aligning to TRBD1. The CDR3 contains 13 residues. The V gene's germline CDR1 is SEHNR and CDR2 FQNEAQ (reference sequence). With V trimmed by 4 bases and J by 4 bases, 0 bases remained unmatched. In DNA, the CDR3 is TGTGCCAGCAGCTGGACAGGGGGCACTGAAGCTTTCTTT. This gives the protein CASSWTGGTEAFF.

Only one count was recorded for this clone. The chain is built from TRBV27 and TRBJ2-1, with 7 bases aligning to TRBD1. This CDR3 has 15 residues. V dropped 8 bases and J dropped 7; count of bases not matched to a gene: 14. CDR1 and CDR2 from the germline V gene are MNHEY and SMNVEV (reference sequence). The CDR3 coding sequence is TGTGCCAGCCGAAGCCGACAGGGTATCCCTAATGAGCAGTTCTTC. Protein sequence: CASRSRQGIPNEQFF.

This chain links TRBV20-1 with TRBJ1-2; D unclear. CDR3 length equals 12 residues. Trimming took off 3 bases at V and 8 bases at J, with 13 bases between the two ends. Germline V gene data show CDR1 as DFQATT and CDR2 as SNEGSKA (reference sequence). CDR3 sequence reads: CSASVASSGYTF. The CDR3 coding sequence is TGCAGTGCTAGTGTTGCGTCCTCAGGCTACACCTTC.

V gene TRBV5-6 combines with J gene TRBJ1-5, with D unresolved. Germline V gives CDR1 SGHDT, CDR2 YYEEEE. The V end lost 2 bases, the J end lost 4 bases, and 16 bases lay between the germline ends. CDR3 length equals 16 residues. The CDR3, as DNA: TGTGCCAGCAGCTTCAGGAGACTACCGGATAATCAGCCCCAGCATTTT. Translated, it gives CASSFRRLPDNQPQHF. Combining the CDR3 with reference TRBV5-6 and TRBJ1-5 gives the whole variable domain DAGVTQSPTHLIKTRGQQVTLRCSPKSGHDTVSWYQQALGQGPQFIFQYYEEEERQRGNFPDRFSGHQFPNYSSELNVNALLLGDSALYLCASSFRRLPDNQPQHFGDGTRLSIL.

V and J are TRBV7-2 and TRBJ2-2; 9 bases are a match to TRBD1. The CDR3 is 17 residues long. Germline V lookup: CDR1 SGHTA, CDR2 FQGNSA. V gave up 5 bases and J gave up 6 bases; unmatched junction bases: 13. The CDR3 sequence is CASSRNWDRVSSGELFF. DNA of the CDR3: TGTGCCAGCAGCCGGAACTGGGACAGGGTTTCGTCCGGGGAGCTGTTTTTT.

J is TRBJ1-1 and V is TRBV28, with 10 positions matching TRBD1. The CDR3 contains 15 residues. Losses at the gene ends were 7 bases for V and 2 bases for J; bases not matched to a gene: 7. CDR1 is MDHEN, CDR2 SYDVKM, per germline. CDR3 bases: TGTGCCAGCAAGACAGGGGGCGCGGAAAACACTGAAGCTTTCTTT. It translates to CASKTGGAENTEAFF.

The genes are TRBV2 and TRBJ2-7; D may be TRBD1 (7 bases). The CDR3 is 16 amino acids. V lost 5 bases, J lost 1 base, and 18 bases lay in between. CDR1 and CDR2 from the germline V gene are SNHLY and FYNNEI. CDR3 nucleotide sequence: TGTGCCAGCAGTTCCGACAGGGTAGGACTATCCTACGAGCAGTACTTC. This codes for CASSSDRVGLSYEQYF.

DNA for the CDR3: TGTGCCAGCAGTAGTGGGACAGGGAAAACCGGGGAGCTGTTTTTT. This translates into CASSSGTGKTGELFF. The chain links TRBV2 to TRBJ2-2, with 9 bases lining up with TRBD1. Germline V lookup: CDR1 SNHLY, CDR2 FYNNEI. The length of the CDR3 is 15 residues. Trimming removed 5 bases from V and 5 bases from J; junction bases left unmatched: 6.

V and J are TRBV27 and TRBJ2-1; TRBD1 aligns across 11 bases. The V gene end was trimmed by 3 bases and the J gene end by 6 bases; junction bases not matched to a gene: 4. This CDR3 contains 15 residues. Germline V gene data show CDR1 as MNHEY and CDR2 as SMNVEV (reference sequence). The CDR3 sequence is CASSFGQGASNEQFF. In nucleotides, the CDR3 is TGTGCCAGCAGTTTTGGACAGGGGGCGTCCAATGAGCAGTTCTTC.

This chain links TRBV27 with TRBJ2-7; 7 positions agree with TRBD2. Germline CDR1 and CDR2: MNHEY and SMNVEV (reference sequence). V dropped 5 bases and J dropped 4; count of bases not matched to a gene: 5. The CDR3 has 13 amino acids. CDR3 nucleotide sequence: TGTGCCAGCAGTCCCCGGGGAGGGTACGAGCAGTACTTC. It codes for CASSPRGGYEQYF.

The V call is TRBV19, the J call TRBJ2-7, with D tentatively TRBD2 (7 bases). Germline loops: CDR1 LNHDA, CDR2 SQIVND (reference sequence). This CDR3 spans 14 amino acids. V was trimmed by 5 bases and J by 7 bases, leaving 18 bases between them. The CDR3 sequence is CASSPRGGAREQYF. The CDR3 bases are TGTGCCAGTAGTCCGCGTGGGGGGGCGCGAGAGCAGTACTTC. Using reference TRBV19 and TRBJ2-7 for the parts outside the CDR3, the full variable domain is DGGITQSPKYLFRKEGQNVTLSCEQNLNHDAMYWYRQDPGQGLRLIYYSQIVNDFQKGDIAEGYSVSREKKESFPLTVTSAQKNPTAFYLCASSPRGGAREQYFGPGTRLTVT.